The following is a TCR beta chain sequence with its context. The germline CDR1 and CDR2 sequences are MGHRA and YSYEKL. Between the trimmed V and J ends, which lost 0 bases and 5 bases, there was a span of 13 bases. This CDR3 is 15 amino acids long. The data stem from a study of molecular identifiers for immune sequencing clone quantification. TCRdb redid the calling of the PCR reads with MiXCR, one entry per CDR3 protein. The sample shows approximately 670,000 distinct CDR3 sequences, 15% to 20% of them seen only once. RNA fractions of 10%, 30% or 50% and 20,000 to 1,000,000 sorted cells were the source of naive CD8 libraries. Naive CD8 T cells were sorted as CD8+CD4-CCR7+CD45RA+.

The chain combines TRBV4-1 with TRBJ1-1; the D is unclear. The receptor was isolated from a human donor in good health. Some libraries in this study had Jurkat cell RNA spiked in. The source material was naive CD8+ T cells from blood, with Jurkat cell RNA spiked in. The subset: FACS-sorted CD8+CD4-CCR7+CD45RA+ naive T cells. The CDR3 sequence: CASSQEKAAGTEAFF. CDR3 DNA: TGCGCCAGCAGCCAAGAAAAGGCGGCCGGAACTGAAGCTTTCTTT.